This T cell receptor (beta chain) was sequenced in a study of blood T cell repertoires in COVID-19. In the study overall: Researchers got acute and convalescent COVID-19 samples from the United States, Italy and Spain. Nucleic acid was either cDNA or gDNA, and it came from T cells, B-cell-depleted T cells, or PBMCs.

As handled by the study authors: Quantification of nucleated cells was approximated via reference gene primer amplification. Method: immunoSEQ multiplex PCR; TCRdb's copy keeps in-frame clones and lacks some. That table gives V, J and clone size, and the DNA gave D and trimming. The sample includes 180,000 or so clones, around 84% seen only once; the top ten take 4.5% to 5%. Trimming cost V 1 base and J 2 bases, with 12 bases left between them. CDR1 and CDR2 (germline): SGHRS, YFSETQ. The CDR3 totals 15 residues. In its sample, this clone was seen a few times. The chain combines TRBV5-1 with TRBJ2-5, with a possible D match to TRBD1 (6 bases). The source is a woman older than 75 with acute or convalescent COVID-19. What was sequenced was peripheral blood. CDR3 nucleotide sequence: TGCGCCAGCAGCTTGCAAGGGACACCACAAGAGACCCAGTACTTC. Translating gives CASSLQGTPQETQYF.